Presented here are 3 T cell receptor beta chains from one specimen sequenced in a study of cytomegalovirus exposure and HLA in healthy donors. In the PCR, 60 Vbeta and 13 Jbeta primers were used. Method: immunoSEQ multiplex PCR; TCRdb's copy keeps in-frame clones and lacks some. The data hold about 130,000 clones, with roughly 8.3% observed a single time. The sequenced sample consisted of PBMCs. The receptor source for this set is a man aged 35-49 years in good health and CMV-seronegative.

The chain joins TRBV5-1 to TRBJ1-1; tentative D call: TRBD1 (5 bases). Per germline, CDR1 SGHRS and CDR2 YFSETQ. The CDR3 runs to 15 residues. Trimming stripped 4 bases from V and 3 bases from J, with 16 bases between. The CDR3 is CASSLRQGGDTEAFF. The CDR3 nucleotides read TGCGCCAGCAGCCTTCGGCAGGGAGGGGACACTGAAGCTTTCTTT.

The chain has TRBV2 and TRBJ1-5, with 7 bases that match TRBD1. The CDR3 length is 15 residues. Per the germline V gene, CDR1 is SNHLY and CDR2 is FYNNEI. V lost 6 bases and J lost 2; bases outside the gene matches: 7. CDR3 nucleotide sequence: TGTGCCAGCAGGACAGGGTCGGTGGGCAATCAGCCCCAGCATTTT. It codes for CASRTGSVGNQPQHF.

In this sample, this clone turned up a few times. V is TRBV4-2 and J is TRBJ2-2, with TRBD2 as a possible D gene (5 bases). Germline values: CDR1 LGHNA, CDR2 YNFKEQ. Trimming shortened V by 3 bases and J by 6 bases, and 11 bases separated the two germline ends. This CDR3 is 14 amino acids long. Here the CDR3 DNA reads TGTGCCAGCAGCCAGGAACTAGTCCCCGGGGAGCTGTTTTTT. It yields the protein CASSQELVPGELFF.